These 27 T cell receptor beta chains were all obtained from the same sample, sequenced in a study of CD8 T cells in ankylosing spondylitis (dated by TCRdb to the late 2010s). Antigens for these TCRs are unknown. What the research found in general, with its limitations: Blood from ankylosing spondylitis patients appeared to be characterized by a TCR beta motif made up of several highly homologous amino acid variants.

Libraries were built with 5' RACE. The reads were generated on an Illumina HiSeq 2500. Using fastp trimming at Q25 and MiXCR clonotype assembly, TCRdb reanalyzed the public sequencing data and kept in-frame beta chains. Identical CDR3 protein sequences are pooled into one entry, listed with their most common genes and DNA. Across this sample there are 800,000 to 900,000 distinct CDR3 sequences, with about 12% seen only once. Under 0.6% of the sample rests with the top ten. The sequencing sample was made of blood, either unsorted or a sorted T cell fraction (not recorded which). These receptors were collected from a male donor with ankylosing spondylitis.

This clonotype was seen at least ten times. The CDR3, as DNA: TGCGCCAGCAGCTTGGATGGGACGGGGGCGATTAGGGCCCTCCACTTT. Translation: CASSLDGTGAIRALHF. This rearrangement joins TRBV5-1 to TRBJ1-6; the D gene is possibly TRBD1 (6 bases). The ends were cut back, 0 bases at V and 14 bases at J, with 21 bases in the middle. In germline, CDR1 is SGHRS, CDR2 YFSETQ. The CDR3 sequence is 16 residues long.

This clonotype was picked up a small number of times. V is TRBV4-3 and J is TRBJ2-1, with 11 bases matching TRBD2. V was clipped by 0 bases and J by 4 bases; unmatched bases: 11. The CDR3 contains 19 residues. Germline loops: CDR1 LGHNA, CDR2 YSLEER. The CDR3 region has the DNA TGCGCCAGCAGCCAAGAGCTCTCTTGGGGACTAGCGGATTACAATGAGCAGTTCTTC. Protein: CASSQELSWGLADYNEQFF.

J is TRBJ2-5 and V is TRBV5-4; 7 bases are a match to TRBD1. The CDR3 is made up of 14 amino acids. CDR1 is SGHNT, CDR2 YYREEE, per germline (reference sequence). The ends lost 4 bases at V and 4 bases at J; junction bases unmatched: 7. CDR3 protein: CASSPQGKGETQYF. CDR3 coding DNA: TGTGCCAGCAGCCCACAGGGGAAGGGAGAGACCCAGTACTTC.

The chain is built from TRBV5-6 and TRBJ1-2, with a tentative D call TRBD1 (5 bases). Germline CDR1 and CDR2: SGHDT and YYEEEE. V was cut by 2 bases and J by 3 bases, with 11 bases left in between. The CDR3 contains 14 residues. The CDR3 sequence: CASSFQGDDYGYTF. The CDR3, as DNA: TGTGCCAGCAGCTTCCAAGGGGATGACTATGGCTACACCTTC.

This clonotype was detected once. The chain is built from TRBV7-2 and TRBJ2-3; TRBD2 is a possible D gene (5 bases). Deletions cut 1 base from V and 1 base from J, with 12 bases between. The CDR3 runs 16 residues. Germline V CDR1 and CDR2: SGHTA, FQGNSA. The DNA of the CDR3 is TGTGCCAGCAGCTTAGTCTTTGGTAGCGGCACAGATACGCAGTATTTT. Translated, it gives CASSLVFGSGTDTQYF.

This clonotype was counted between two and nine times. The chain links TRBV3-1 to TRBJ2-2; TRBD2 might be the D (6 bases). Germline V lookup: CDR1 LGHDT, CDR2 YNNKEL (reference sequence). Trimming cost V 4 bases and J 2 bases, with 14 bases left between them. There are 16 residues in the CDR3. The CDR3 DNA reads as TGTGCCAGCAGCCTTCACGCAGCGGGTAACACCGGGGAGCTGTTTTTT. Translating it yields CASSLHAAGNTGELFF.

The chain employs TRBV9 and TRBJ2-3; D uncertain. Germline V gives CDR1 SGDLS, CDR2 YYNGEE. Trimming removed 1 base at V and 9 bases at J, with 21 bases between. The CDR3 is made up of 16 amino acids. CDR3 protein: CASSVIPGLDQGTQYF. CDR3 coding DNA: TGTGCCAGCAGCGTAATCCCCGGGCTAGACCAAGGCACGCAGTATTTT.

The chain recombines TRBV7-2 with TRBJ2-7, with D tentatively TRBD1 (5 bases). The CDR3 is 13 residues long. From germline, CDR1 is SGHTA and CDR2 FQGNSA. Trimming stripped 4 bases from V and 6 bases from J, with 13 bases between. CDR3 region: CASSYVTEFEQYF. CDR3 nucleotide sequence: TGTGCCAGCAGCTATGTGACAGAATTCGAGCAGTACTTC.

The CDR3 protein is CASSYRDGNTGELFF. CDR3 coding DNA: TGTGCCAGCAGTTACCGGGACGGTAACACCGGGGAGCTGTTTTTT. The gene calls are TRBV6-2 or TRBV6-3 and TRBJ2-2; either TRBD1 or TRBD2 may fit D (5 bases each). The CDR3 contains 15 residues. Trimming left V 2 bases short and J 2 bases short, with 9 bases between. Germline V gene lookup returns CDR1 MNHEY and CDR2 SVGEGT.

In its sample, this clonotype was seen many times. The rearrangement joins TRBV4-3 to TRBJ1-2, with D maybe TRBD1 (5 bases). The CDR3 extends over 13 amino acids. Per the germline V gene, CDR1 is LGHNA and CDR2 is YSLEER. The germline V and J ends were trimmed by 1 base and 8 bases, with 11 bases remaining between them. CDR3 coding DNA: TGCGCCAGCAGCCAAGTTGGGGCAGCCGGCTACACCTTC. Translated, it gives CASSQVGAAGYTF.

The chain is built from TRBV28 and TRBJ1-3, with D unresolved. Per the germline V gene, CDR1 is MDHEN and CDR2 is SYDVKM. With 6 bases removed from V and 6 bases from J, the gap between germline ends came to 6 bases. The CDR3 runs 11 residues. The CDR3 region is CASRTSNTIYF. The CDR3, as DNA: TGTGCCAGCAGAACTTCAAACACCATATATTTT.

This clonotype has at least ten counts. The V call is TRBV6-1, the J call TRBJ1-1; a possible D gene is TRBD1 (5 bases). This CDR3 has 13 amino acids. The germline gives CDR1 MNHNS, CDR2 SASEGT. Between the trimmed V and J ends, which lost 10 bases and 1 base, there was a span of 13 bases. The CDR3 sequence: CATTGVGNTEAFF. CDR3 in DNA: TGTGCCACCACGGGGGTGGGGAACACTGAAGCTTTCTTT.

The chain has TRBV28 and TRBJ2-7; D gene uncertain. V lost 3 bases to trimming and J lost 11 bases, with 14 bases between them. Per the germline V gene, CDR1 is MDHEN and CDR2 is SYDVKM. The CDR3 covers 12 residues. The CDR3 region has the DNA TGTGCCAGCAGTTTGGCGTCGGTGAGCAAGTACTTC. Amino acids: CASSLASVSKYF.

This chain connects TRBV12-3 or TRBV12-4 to TRBJ2-5; D not resolved. The CDR3 runs 15 residues. V was clipped by 3 bases and J by 2 bases, with 13 bases between them. CDR3 in DNA: TGTGCCAGCAGTTTTTACTTGGCTCCTCAAGAGACCCAGTACTTC. Translation: CASSFYLAPQETQYF.

This clonotype was recorded once. The chain recombines TRBV7-9 with TRBJ1-2; D perhaps matches TRBD1 (6 bases). Germline assignment: CDR1 SEHNR and CDR2 FQNEAQ (reference sequence). V shed 4 bases and J shed 2 bases, with 17 bases lying between them. CDR3 length equals 16 residues. The CDR3 sequence: CASSYIQGIGNYGYTF. CDR3 bases: TGTGCCAGCAGCTATATACAGGGAATTGGGAACTATGGCTACACCTTC.

This clonotype was picked up a small number of times. The chain employs TRBV23-1 and TRBJ2-7; possible D gene TRBD1, 5 bases. TRBV23-1 is an ORF, with its function uncertain. V lost 0 bases and J 0 bases, leaving 9 bases between the germline ends. CDR3 length: 15 amino acids. This CDR3 is CASSQSVRVSYEQYF. CDR3 DNA: TGCGCCAGCAGTCAATCGGTCAGGGTCTCCTACGAGCAGTACTTC.

This clonotype has at least ten counts. The chain combines TRBV5-1 with TRBJ2-3, with 10 bases that match TRBD1. The V segment lost 5 bases and the J segment 1 base; nucleotides outside the gene matches: 7. Germline CDR1 SGHRS, CDR2 YFSETQ. The CDR3 totals 16 residues. CDR3 sequence reads: CASRITGTGGTDTQYF. The CDR3, as DNA: TGCGCCAGCAGAATTACCGGGACAGGGGGCACAGATACGCAGTATTTT.

The chain carries TRBV6-5 and TRBJ1-6; D remains unclear. Trimming removed 5 bases from V and 7 bases from J, with 6 bases in between. Germline CDR1 and CDR2: MNHEY and SVGAGI. The CDR3 runs 12 residues. Here the CDR3 reads CASSIANSPLHF. CDR3 bases: TGTGCCAGCAGTATCGCGAATTCACCCCTCCACTTT.

This chain connects TRBV7-2 to TRBJ2-7; 8 nucleotides line up with TRBD2. CDR3 length equals 15 residues. CDR1 is SGHTA, CDR2 FQGNSA, per germline. V gave up 1 base and J gave up 4 bases; unmatched junction bases: 6. The CDR3 protein is CASSLVSGVVYEQYF. The DNA of the CDR3 is TGTGCCAGCAGCTTAGTTAGCGGGGTTGTATACGAGCAGTACTTC. Complete variable domain (other parts from reference TRBV7-2 and TRBJ2-7): GAGVSQSPSNKVTEKGKDVELRCDPISGHTALYWYRQSLGQGLEFLIYFQGNSAPDKSGLPSDRFSAERTGGSVSTLTIQRTQQEDSAVYLCASSLVSGVVYEQYFGPGTRLTVT.

This clonotype was seen ten or more times. V usage is TRBV5-1 and J usage is TRBJ2-7; no firm D call. Per the germline V gene, CDR1 is SGHRS and CDR2 is YFSETQ. The V end lost 0 bases, the J end lost 0 bases, and 7 bases lay between the germline ends. There are 14 residues in the CDR3. DNA of the CDR3: TGCGCCAGCAGCTTGGAGGCCACCTCCTACGAGCAGTACTTC. As protein: CASSLEATSYEQYF.

This clonotype was picked up a small number of times. The chain employs TRBV11-2 and TRBJ2-3; 11 positions match TRBD2. Germline V gene sequence: CDR1 SGHAT, CDR2 FQNNGV. With 0 bases clipped from V and 1 base from J, the junction kept 3 bases outside the gene matches. The CDR3 has 17 amino acids. CDR3 loop: CASSLDSGGGGTDTQYF. The CDR3 coding sequence is TGTGCCAGCAGCTTAGATAGCGGGGGGGGAGGCACAGATACGCAGTATTTT.

This clonotype came up a few times. As DNA, the CDR3 is TGTGCCAGCAGTTTAGGTGAACAAAGGGGTGAAGCTTTCTTT. This encodes CASSLGEQRGEAFF. The chain joins TRBV28 to TRBJ1-1; TRBD1 is a possible D gene (5 bases). V was clipped by 2 bases and J by 7 bases, with 14 bases between them. Germline V lookup: CDR1 MDHEN, CDR2 SYDVKM. The CDR3 is made up of 14 amino acids. Based on the CDR3 plus reference TRBV28 and TRBJ1-1, the full variable domain is DVKVTQSSRYLVKRTGEKVFLECVQDMDHENMFWYRQDPGLGLRLIYFSYDVKMKEKGDIPEGYSVSREKKERFSLILESASTNQTSMYLCASSLGEQRGEAFFGQGTRLTVV.

The sample holds many counts of this clonotype. The chain carries TRBV4-3 and TRBJ2-7; 9 bases are a match to TRBD2. Germline CDR1 reads LGHNA; CDR2 reads YSLEER. The CDR3 is made up of 14 amino acids. V lost 3 bases, J lost 2 bases, and 2 bases stayed unmatched. CDR3 residues: CASSQGLATYEQYF. DNA for the CDR3: TGCGCCAGCAGCCAGGGACTAGCCACCTACGAGCAGTACTTC.

The table lists this clonotype with a few counts. The rearrangement joins TRBV6-6 to TRBJ2-7, with TRBD1 matching over 8 bases. J gave up 2 bases and V 8 bases, and 5 bases lay outside the gene matches. The CDR3 is made up of 13 amino acids. Germline V gives CDR1 MNHNY, CDR2 SVGAGI (reference sequence). In DNA, the CDR3 is TGTGCCAGCGCGCTACAGGGGGCCTACGAGCAGTACTTC. It yields the protein CASALQGAYEQYF.

This clonotype was seen many times. The rearrangement links TRBV20-1 to TRBJ2-5; 9 bases line up with TRBD2. Trimming at V came to 3 bases and at J to 7 bases, leaving 9 bases not matched to a gene. The CDR3 covers 14 residues. The germline V gene encodes CDR1 DFQATT and CDR2 SNEGSKA (reference sequence). CDR3: CSARLLAGLGTQYF. The CDR3 DNA sequence: TGCAGTGCTAGGCTACTAGCGGGCTTGGGGACCCAGTACTTC.

This clonotype has more than one count but fewer than ten. The chain links TRBV20-1 to TRBJ2-5, with D unclear. V dropped 8 bases and J dropped 1 base, with 14 bases sitting between them. Germline CDR1 reads DFQATT; CDR2 reads SNEGSKA (reference sequence). The CDR3 extends over 13 amino acids. The CDR3 DNA follows: TGCAGTACCCTGGCGGAGATCCAAGAGACCCAGTACTTC. It specifies CSTLAEIQETQYF.

This clonotype was observed many times. CDR3 bases: TGTGCCAGCAGTTTAGCGCTGGGAGGGATGAATCAGCCCCAGCATTTT. Protein: CASSLALGGMNQPQHF. J is TRBJ1-5 and V is TRBV12-3 or TRBV12-4, with no clear D. The CDR3 is 16 amino acids. V lost 0 bases to trimming and J lost 4 bases, with 13 bases between them.